A selection of T cell receptor beta chains follows, all from one sample in a study of blood T cell repertoires in COVID-19. Assay used: immunoSEQ multiplex PCR; TCRdb lists only in-frame clones, some missing. The sample contains around 70,000 clones, roughly 80% of which appear only once. Sequenced: peripheral blood. The receptors were gathered from a man aged 55 to 70 with acute or convalescent COVID-19. CDR3s include the opening cysteine and the closing phenylalanine or tryptophan. The D gene is left open where the match is weak. Part of the rows lack a size; the others show once, few, many or a class for expanded clones.

D | size | J | V | DNA | CDR3
TRBD1 | - | TRBJ2-2 | TRBV19 | TGTGCCAGTAGCTTGGGGGACAGTTACACCGGGGAGCTGTTTTTT | CASSLGDSYTGELFF
- | - | TRBJ1-6 | TRBV7-2 | TGTGCCAGCAGCCTGGACTCCATCGGTGGTTCACCCCTCCACTTT | CASSLDSIGGSPLHF
- | - | TRBJ2-4 | TRBV11-3 | TGTGCCAGCAGCTTAGTTAGCAGCGGAGTAGCCAAAAACATTCAGTACTTC | CASSLVSSGVAKNIQYF
- | few | TRBJ1-6 | TRBV5-4 | TGTGCCAGCAGCCGAGATACAGCCTTGAGCTCCTATAATTCACCCCTCCACTTT | CASSRDTALSSYNSPLHF
TRBD1 | - | TRBJ1-5 | TRBV27 | TGTGCCAGCAGCCTCAGGGGGCTAGAAGGTCAGCCCCAGCATTTT | CASSLRGLEGQPQHF
TRBD1 | - | TRBJ1-6 | TRBV27 | TGTGCCAGCAGAAACCGGGACAGGGGGTTTAATTCACCCCTCCACTTT | CASRNRDRGFNSPLHF
TRBD1 | - | TRBJ1-4 | TRBV28 | TGTGCCAGCAGCCTAGACAGGGATGAAAAACTGTTTTTT | CASSLDRDEKLFF
- | - | TRBJ1-5 | TRBV29-1 | TGCAGCGTTGAGTCCGGTTTAAGCAATCAGCCCCAGCATTTT | CSVESGLSNQPQHF
- | - | TRBJ2-1 | TRBV19 | TGTGCCAGTAGTCCCGGTAACTACAATGAGCAGTTCTTC | CASSPGNYNEQFF
- | - | TRBJ2-2 | TRBV11-3 | TGTGCCAGCAGCCTGGGCGCGAACACCGGGGAGCTGTTTTTT | CASSLGANTGELFF
TRBD1 | - | TRBJ2-5 | TRBV5-4 | TGTGCCAGTTCAGGGGGCGAGACCCAGTACTTC | CASSGGETQYF
TRBD2 | - | TRBJ2-7 | TRBV6-5 | TGTGCCGGGGGAAGCGGGGGGGCCCCCTACGAGCAGTACTTC | CAGGSGGAPYEQYF
- | - | TRBJ1-1 | TRBV7-9 | TGTGCCAGCAGCTTAGATTGGGACATTAACACTGAAGCTTTCTTT | CASSLDWDINTEAFF
- | - | TRBJ2-1 | TRBV5-1 | TGCGCCAGCAGCTTGACACTATCACAGGGAGGGAATGAGCAGTTCTTC | CASSLTLSQGGNEQFF
TRBD1 | - | TRBJ2-5 | TRBV13 | TGTGCCAGCAGCTTACCGCCAGGGACAGGAGAGACCCAGTACTTC | CASSLPPGTGETQYF
- | - | TRBJ1-3 | TRBV4-2 | TGTGCCAGCAGCCAAGACAGGGGTGGAAACACCATATATTTT | CASSQDRGGNTIYF
- | - | TRBJ1-2 | TRBV20-1 | TGCAGTGCTAGCCTACAGTTCGGCTACACCTTC | CSASLQFGYTF
TRBD1 | few | TRBJ1-4 | TRBV6-5 | TGTGCCAGTACTTACAGGGGTGCTAATGAAAAACTGTTTTTT | CASTYRGANEKLFF
- | - | TRBJ2-5 | TRBV10-2 | TGCGCCAGCAAACAGGGAGCGTCCATCCAAGAGACCCAGTACTTC | CASKQGASIQETQYF
TRBD1 | - | TRBJ1-5 | TRBV6-5 | TGTGCCAGCAGCGTGGGACAGGGTGCGCGTCAGCCCCAGCATTTT | CASSVGQGARQPQHF
TRBD1 | - | TRBJ1-2 | TRBV27 | TGTGCCAGCAGAGGGACAGGGGGATTTAACTATGGCTACACCTTC | CASRGTGGFNYGYTF
- | - | TRBJ2-2 | TRBV5-1 | TGCGCCAGCAGCCCCGGACAGACAAGGGAGCTGTTTTTT | CASSPGQTRELFF
- | - | TRBJ1-1 | TRBV19 | TGTGCCAGTAGTATAGTGCCCCTCCAGGGGATGGGTGAAGCTTTCTTT | CASSIVPLQGMGEAFF
- | - | TRBJ1-5 | TRBV6-1 | TGTGCCAGCAGTGAATTCAGGGGTAATCAGCCCCAGCATTTT | CASSEFRGNQPQHF
TRBD1 | - | TRBJ1-2 | TRBV6-5 | TGTGCCAGCAGTCTTAAGGGGGCAGGGGGCGGTGGCTACACCTTC | CASSLKGAGGGGYTF
TRBD1 | - | TRBJ2-7 | TRBV5-4 | TGTGCCAGCAGCTCACCGGGACAGGGACTCTCCTACGAGCAGTACTTC | CASSSPGQGLSYEQYF
- | - | TRBJ2-2 | TRBV6-5 | TGTGCCAGCCGCAGACAGAGTGGGGCCGGGGAGCTGTTTTTT | CASRRQSGAGELFF
TRBD2 | - | TRBJ2-5 | TRBV4-3 | TGCGCCAGCAGCCAAGATACTAGCGGGGGGGCCGGGTTGGGGACCCAGTACTTC | CASSQDTSGGAGLGTQYF
- | few | TRBJ1-6 | TRBV27 | TGTGCCAGCAGTGCCTCCGGGAGTATACCCCCTTCACCCCTCCACTTT | CASSASGSIPPSPLHF
- | once | TRBJ1-2 | TRBV7-9 | TGTGCCAGCAGCTTTAATTCCGTCTATGGCTACACCTTC | CASSFNSVYGYTF
- | - | TRBJ1-4 | TRBV7-2 | TGTGCCAGCAGCCAAGGCGGAAGTAATGAAAAACTGTTTTTT | CASSQGGSNEKLFF
TRBD1 | - | TRBJ1-6 | TRBV19 | TGTGCCAGTAGCGTGACAGGGGATAATTCACCCCTCCACTTT | CASSVTGDNSPLHF
- | - | TRBJ1-2 | TRBV5-5 | TGTGCCAGCAGCTTGGCGGGGAGTTATGGCTACACCTTC | CASSLAGSYGYTF
- | - | TRBJ1-1 | TRBV10-3 | TGTGCCATCAGTGAGTCCATGAACACTGAAGCTTTCTTT | CAISESMNTEAFF
- | few | TRBJ2-5 | TRBV11-3 | TGTGCCAGCGGGCAGCCTAAAGAGACCCAGTACTTC | CASGQPKETQYF
TRBD1 | - | TRBJ1-2 | TRBV5-1 | TGCGCCAGCAGCTGGGGACAGGGCTATGGCTACACCTTC | CASSWGQGYGYTF
TRBD1 | few | TRBJ1-1 | TRBV2 | TGTGCCAGCACGGACAGGGGGAACACTGAAGCTTTCTTT | CASTDRGNTEAFF
TRBD2 | - | TRBJ2-3 | TRBV7-8 | TGTGCCAGCAGCTTAGGCGTCAGCGGGGGCACAGATACGCAGTATTTT | CASSLGVSGGTDTQYF
TRBD2 | once | TRBJ2-1 | TRBV7-2 | TGTGCCAGCAGCAGGACTAGCGGGGGGGCCTTCTTC | CASSRTSGGAFF
- | - | TRBJ2-2 | TRBV5-1 | TGCGCCAGCAGCTTGGACCGGGACAGGGAGCTGTTTTTT | CASSLDRDRELFF